Here is one T cell receptor (beta chain) with its context. No antigen is known for it. This sample is part of a study of cytomegalovirus exposure and HLA in healthy donors. Overall study context: Roughly 80 million unique TCRs from HLA-typed donors made up an early data release. General study points: In an earlier analysis, about 87% or about 30%: the productive usage of most TCR beta V segments.

Researchers ran the PCR with 60 Vbeta and 13 Jbeta primers. Here immunoSEQ multiplex PCR was the method, and the copy in TCRdb shows in-frame clones only, minus some. This table has about 210,000 clones, approximately 80% appearing once. This CDR3 comprises 14 residues. Looked up from germline, CDR1 is SEHNR and CDR2 is FQNEAQ (reference sequence). V lost 2 bases to trimming and J lost 2 bases, with 10 bases between them. The sample taken for sequencing was PBMCs. This TCR derives from a man younger than 40 in good health and CMV-seronegative. The genes are TRBV7-9 and TRBJ2-7; D is unclear. CDR3 amino acids: CASSLPSRAYEQYF. CDR3 in DNA: TGTGCCAGCAGCTTACCCAGCCGGGCCTACGAGCAGTACTTC. The full variable domain, with the rest looked up from reference TRBV7-9 and TRBJ2-7, is DTGVSQNPRHKITKRGQNVTFRCDPISEHNRLYWYRQTLGQGPEFLTYFQNEAQLEKSRLLSDRFSAERPKGSFSTLEIQRTEQGDSAMYLCASSLPSRAYEQYFGPGTRLTVT.